This T cell receptor beta chain is from a study of blood T cell repertoires in COVID-19. Study information: Nucleic acid was either cDNA or gDNA, and it came from T cells, B-cell-depleted T cells, or PBMCs.

TCRdb's table, derived via immunoSEQ multiplex PCR, lists solely in-frame clones and lacks some. Found here are around 440,000 clones, approximately 89% of them singletons; the top ten hold roughly 13%. Germline V lookup: CDR1 SGHVS, CDR2 FNYEAQ. The V gene lost 2 bases and the J gene lost 2 bases, with 13 bases spanning the gap. The CDR3 consists of 16 residues. Sequenced sample: peripheral blood. The clonotype originates from a woman in her fifties or sixties with COVID-19, enrolled during active disease. The chain combines TRBV7-6 with TRBJ1-3; D is unresolved. The chain's CDR3 is CASSLLTGEAGNTIYF. The CDR3 DNA sequence: TGTGCCAGCAGCTTATTGACGGGTGAGGCTGGAAACACCATATATTTT.